A selection of T cell receptor beta chains follows, all from one sample in a study of T cell changes during pregnancy in multiple sclerosis. Sequencing used immunoSEQ multiplex PCR; TCRdb keeps in-frame clones, though not all of them. The sample yields 30,000 to 40,000 clones, roughly nine tenths seen once. Sequences were derived from CD4+ T cells from peripheral blood mononuclear cells, sampled in the third trimester of pregnancy. All receptors come from a female donor in good health, enrolled as a control in a pregnancy study. The CDR3 runs from the conserved cysteine through the conserved F or W. A D gene is named only where the DNA matches it firmly. Rows give clone size only sometimes, using once, few, many, or a class for an expanded clone.

j_call,clone_size,v_call,d_call,cdr3_aa,cdr3_nt
TRBJ2-3,.,TRBV7-9,.,CASSLAGARADTQYF,TGTGCCAGCAGCTTAGCGGGGGCTAGAGCCGATACGCAGTATTTT
TRBJ1-3,.,TRBV15,TRBD1,CATSRDRGNTIYF,TGTGCCACCAGCAGGGACAGGGGGAACACCATATATTTT
TRBJ1-2,.,TRBV10-3,TRBD1,CAIRDRGVGGYTF,TGTGCCATCAGGGACAGGGGAGTGGGGGGCTACACCTTC
TRBJ2-5,.,TRBV29-1,.,CSVEVGAGETQYF,TGCAGCGTTGAAGTTGGTGCGGGAGAGACCCAGTACTTC
TRBJ2-3,.,TRBV28,TRBD2,CASSLGLAGGPGSDTQYF,TGTGCCAGCAGTTTAGGGCTAGCGGGGGGGCCAGGGTCAGATACGCAGTATTTT
TRBJ1-1,.,TRBV7-8,.,CASSSQNEAFF,TGTGCCAGCAGCTCACAGAATGAAGCTTTCTTT
TRBJ2-1,once,TRBV27,TRBD1,CASGRTGDEQFF,TGTGCCAGCGGGCGGACAGGGGATGAGCAGTTCTTC
TRBJ2-1,.,TRBV15,TRBD1,CATSRDIIQGTVEQFF,TGTGCCACCAGCAGAGATATAATACAGGGGACGGTAGAGCAGTTCTTC
TRBJ2-1,.,TRBV7-9,TRBD2,CASSLVLGRMRGGYNEQFF,TGTGCCAGCAGCTTAGTACTGGGTAGGATGCGGGGGGGGTACAATGAGCAGTTCTTC
TRBJ2-3,.,TRBV11-1,TRBD2,CASSLGLAGEHTQYF,TGTGCCAGCAGCCTGGGACTAGCGGGGGAACATACGCAGTATTTT
TRBJ1-6,.,TRBV6-1,.,CASSEGAGYNSPLHF,TGTGCCAGCAGTGAAGGGGCAGGCTATAATTCACCCCTCCACTTT
TRBJ2-5,.,TRBV7-9,TRBD2,CASRSGLAGVVETQYF,TGTGCCAGCAGGTCGGGACTAGCGGGAGTTGTGGAGACCCAGTACTTC
TRBJ2-3,.,TRBV5-1,.,CASSLGTFLNTDTQYF,TGCGCCAGCAGCTTAGGGACTTTTCTCAACACAGATACGCAGTATTTT
TRBJ1-6,.,TRBV19,.,CASSTSRGPATLHF,TGTGCCAGTAGTACCAGCCGTGGGCCTGCCACCCTCCACTTT
TRBJ1-1,.,TRBV4-1,.,CASSPLGGRNTEAFF,TGCGCCAGCAGCCCTCTTGGGGGGAGAAACACTGAAGCTTTCTTT
TRBJ2-5,.,TRBV2,.,CASNLKGGGLGTQYF,TGTGCCAGCAATCTAAAAGGGGGGGGCTTGGGGACCCAGTACTTC
TRBJ2-2,.,TRBV7-2,.,CASSSGDEHRGAVF,TGTGCCAGCAGCTCAGGAGATGAACACCGGGGAGCTGTTTTT
TRBJ2-7,.,TRBV19,TRBD1,CASSTHRGARPYEQYF,TGTGCCAGTAGTACCCACAGGGGGGCTAGGCCCTACGAGCAGTACTTC
TRBJ2-3,.,TRBV14,.,CASSQDGADTQYF,TGTGCCAGCAGCCAAGATGGAGCAGATACGCAGTATTTT
TRBJ2-2,.,TRBV5-1,.,CASSFVRQENTGELFF,TGCGCCAGCAGCTTTGTCCGGCAGGAGAACACCGGGGAGCTGTTTTTT
TRBJ1-3,once,TRBV9,.,CASSVAVYEASGNTIYF,TGTGCCAGCAGCGTAGCTGTCTACGAGGCCTCTGGAAACACCATATATTTT
TRBJ2-5,.,TRBV4-1,TRBD2,CASSRKAGFETQYF,TGCGCCAGCAGCCGGAAAGCGGGATTTGAGACCCAGTACTTC
TRBJ1-6,.,TRBV2,.,CASSVEGLPLHF,TGTGCCAGCAGTGTAGAGGGCTTGCCCCTCCACTTT
TRBJ2-7,.,TRBV7-2,.,CASSRQGSEQYF,TGTGCCAGCAGCCGTCAGGGGAGCGAGCAGTACTTC
TRBJ1-2,.,TRBV6-6,.,CASRHGGDDGYTF,TGTGCCAGCAGACACGGGGGGGATGATGGCTACACCTTC
TRBJ2-4,once,TRBV5-4,.,CASRGDPGDIQYF,TGTGCCAGCAGGGGAGACCCCGGGGACATTCAGTACTTC